The 21 T cell receptor beta chains below come from one sample, sequenced in a study of T cell responses to AZD1222 COVID-19 vaccine. The data were produced by immunoSEQ multiplex PCR, yet TCRdb's version contains in-frame clones alone and is incomplete. There are 75,000 to 85,000 clones in the sample; roughly nine tenths occur only once, and 4.2% lies in the top ten. The sequencing used peripheral blood, collected on day 0 of AZD1222 vaccination. These receptors were collected from an adult in good health.

The genes are TRBV11-3 and TRBJ1-2; D unclear. The CDR3 extends over 12 amino acids. Germline V gene data show CDR1 as SGHNT and CDR2 as YENEEA. Between the trimmed V and J ends, which lost 5 bases and 10 bases, there was a span of 14 bases. The CDR3: CASSPRPGDYTF. DNA of the CDR3: TGTGCCAGCAGCCCAAGGCCCGGTGACTACACCTTC.

V is TRBV7-8 and J is TRBJ2-7; no firm D call. Trimming took 1 base from V and 6 from J, leaving 13 bases between them. Germline CDR1 is SGHVS and CDR2 is FQNEAQ. The CDR3 extends over 14 amino acids. The CDR3 nucleotides are TGTGCCAGCAGCTTAGTTAGGGTGTTGGGCGAGCAGTACTTC. Protein: CASSLVRVLGEQYF.

V usage is TRBV4-1 and J usage is TRBJ1-5; tentatively, D is TRBD1 (6 bases). CDR1 MGHRA and CDR2 YSYEKL come from the germline V gene. With 6 bases removed from V and 4 bases from J, the gap between germline ends came to 10 bases. The CDR3 is made up of 13 amino acids. The CDR3 DNA reads TGCGCCAGCAGTTCCCAGGGGAATCAGCCCCAGCATTTT. Translated, it gives CASSSQGNQPQHF.

The chain employs TRBV20-1 and TRBJ2-5; possible D gene TRBD1, 6 bases. V was clipped by 3 bases and J by 7 bases, with 15 bases between them. Germline values: CDR1 DFQATT, CDR2 SNEGSKA (reference sequence). The CDR3 covers 13 residues. The DNA of the CDR3 is TGCAGTGCTAGTAAGGGGGTCGAGGGGACCCAGTACTTC. Translation gives CSASKGVEGTQYF.

V usage is TRBV11-3 and J usage is TRBJ2-1; D is possibly TRBD1 or TRBD2 (5 bases each). V lost 0 bases and J lost 6, with 12 bases in between. The V gene's germline CDR1 is SGHNT and CDR2 YENEEA. The CDR3 has 15 residues. CDR3 DNA: TGTGCCAGCAGCTTAGATTGGTGGGACCGCAATGAGCAGTTCTTC. It codes for CASSLDWWDRNEQFF.

This chain uses TRBV11-3 with TRBJ1-2; D might be TRBD1 (6 bases). V was clipped by 4 bases and J by 2 bases, with 17 bases between them. This CDR3 comprises 16 residues. CDR1 SGHNT and CDR2 YENEEA come from the germline V gene. The CDR3 spells CASSSERTGLNYGYTF. The CDR3 nucleotides read TGTGCCAGCAGCTCAGAACGTACAGGGCTAAACTATGGCTACACCTTC.

The gene calls are TRBV19 and TRBJ1-1; maybe TRBD1 (5 bases). Looked up from germline, CDR1 is LNHDA and CDR2 is SQIVND (reference sequence). The CDR3 consists of 15 residues. The V end was cut by 6 bases, the J end by 1 base, with 15 bases between. CDR3 in DNA: TGTGCCAGTAGCCCGGGGCCAGGGCGGAACACTGAAGCTTTCTTT. This codes for CASSPGPGRNTEAFF.

The V call is TRBV7-2, the J call TRBJ2-2; D remains ambiguous. The ends were cut back, 1 base at V and 6 bases at J, with 6 bases in the middle. Germline V gene sequence: CDR1 SGHTA, CDR2 FQGNSA. The CDR3 extends over 13 amino acids. In nucleotides, the CDR3 is TGTGCCAGCAGCTTAGTGTCGGCCGGGGAGCTGTTTTTT. This encodes CASSLVSAGELFF.

The V and J genes are TRBV2 and TRBJ2-4; D perhaps matches TRBD2 (7 bases). This CDR3 region has 15 residues. Trimming took 10 bases from V and 4 from J, leaving 20 bases between them. The germline CDR1 and CDR2 sequences are SNHLY and FYNNEI. CDR3 region: CATRERGGGKNIQYF. The CDR3, as DNA: TGTGCCACCCGGGAGAGGGGGGGCGGGAAAAACATTCAGTACTTC.

This chain connects TRBV7-8 to TRBJ1-5, with 7 bases lining up with TRBD1. Trimming took 2 bases from V and 4 from J; bases not matched to a gene: 5. Germline assignment: CDR1 SGHVS and CDR2 FQNEAQ. This CDR3 comprises 15 residues. The CDR3 region is CASSLLGTENQPQHF. For the CDR3, the DNA is TGTGCCAGCAGCTTATTGGGGACAGAAAATCAGCCCCAGCATTTT.

This chain uses TRBV27 with TRBJ1-1; 9 bases are shared with TRBD1. The V and J ends lost 3 bases and 1 base, in that order; junction bases with no gene match: 12. The CDR3 consists of 18 residues. Per the germline V gene, CDR1 is MNHEY and CDR2 is SMNVEV (reference sequence). The CDR3 loop reads CASSFLRDRDTRNTEAFF. As DNA, the CDR3 is TGTGCCAGCAGTTTCCTCCGGGACAGGGACACTCGGAACACTGAAGCTTTCTTT.

Only one count was recorded for this clone. The chain recombines TRBV12-3 or TRBV12-4 with TRBJ2-7, with a weak D call TRBD1 (5 bases). V was cut by 7 bases and J by 2 bases, with 12 bases left in between. The CDR3 length is 13 residues. In nucleotides, the CDR3 is TGTGCCAGCACCCGGATGGGGCCCTACGAGCAGTACTTC. Translated: CASTRMGPYEQYF.

This clone was detected once. This sequence joins TRBV9 and TRBJ1-1, with a weak D call TRBD1 (5 bases). V was clipped by 1 base and J by 3 bases, with 16 bases between them. Germline loops: CDR1 SGDLS, CDR2 YYNGEE. This CDR3 is 16 amino acids long. CDR3 region: CASSVSQGVGDTEAFF. The CDR3 DNA is TGTGCCAGCAGCGTATCCCAAGGGGTAGGGGACACTGAAGCTTTCTTT.

This chain links TRBV2 with TRBJ1-4; D remains ambiguous. CDR1 and CDR2 from the germline V gene are SNHLY and FYNNEI. The CDR3 is 12 amino acids. V lost 6 bases and J lost 8, with 10 bases in between. CDR3 nucleotides: TGTGCCAGCAGGGCCGTGGGGGAAAAACTGTTTTTT. As protein: CASRAVGEKLFF. Supplemented by reference TRBV2 and TRBJ1-4, the full variable domain reads EPEVTQTPSHQVTQMGQEVILRCVPISNHLYFYWYRQILGQKVEFLVSFYNNEISEKSEIFDDQFSVERPDGSNFTLKIRSTKLEDSAMYFCASRAVGEKLFFGSGTQLSVL.

The V and J genes are TRBV6-5 and TRBJ2-2, with D possibly being TRBD1 (7 bases). Trimming left V 8 bases short and J 1 base short, with 14 bases between. The germline V gene encodes CDR1 MNHEY and CDR2 SVGAGI. There are 15 residues in the CDR3. In DNA, the CDR3 is TGTGCCAGCGTACACAGGGGACTGAACACCGGGGAGCTGTTTTTT. Amino acids: CASVHRGLNTGELFF.

The V call is TRBV21-1, the J call TRBJ2-7; no DNA check was done on the table's D call, TRBD2. TRBV21-1 corresponds to a pseudogene. This CDR3 region has 17 residues. The CDR3 DNA reads TGTGCCAGCAGCAAAGCGCTTTTAAACCCGGGGGACTACGAGCAGTACTTC. Amino acids: CASSKALLNPGDYEQYF.

The J gene is TRBJ2-1, the V gene TRBV19, with 13 bases fitting TRBD2. The ends lost 5 bases at V and 5 bases at J; junction bases unmatched: 3. The CDR3 totals 15 residues. Germline V lookup: CDR1 LNHDA, CDR2 SQIVND (reference sequence). The CDR3, as DNA: TGTGCCAGTAGTGTAACTAGCGGGGGGGACAATGAGCAGTTCTTC. It specifies CASSVTSGGDNEQFF.

A few counts support this clone. The CDR3, as DNA: TGTGCCAGCAGTCTGCACCGGGGACAGGGGCCAGGCACCGGGGAGCTGTTTTTT. It yields the protein CASSLHRGQGPGTGELFF. The chain employs TRBV27 and TRBJ2-2; TRBD1 matches 10 bases. The V gene's germline CDR1 is MNHEY and CDR2 SMNVEV (reference sequence). The CDR3 is made up of 18 amino acids. With V trimmed by 5 bases and J by 4 bases, 13 bases remained unmatched.

This rearrangement joins TRBV6-6 to TRBJ1-6; D gene ambiguous. The CDR3 loop spans 11 amino acids. Germline loops: CDR1 MNHNY, CDR2 SVGAGI (reference sequence). V shed 8 bases and J shed 9 bases, with 8 bases lying between them. The CDR3 protein is CASGPVSPLHF. The CDR3 region has the DNA TGTGCCAGCGGTCCGGTTTCACCCCTCCACTTT.

This chain uses TRBV6-5 with TRBJ2-6; D remains unclear. CDR3 size: 15 residues. Looked up from germline, CDR1 is MNHEY and CDR2 is SVGAGI. Trimming shortened V by 6 bases and J by 8 bases, and 17 bases separated the two germline ends. For the CDR3, the DNA is TGTGCCAGCAGCCGCCTTAATCTCAGAACCAACGTCCTGACTTTC. The encoded protein is CASSRLNLRTNVLTF.

J is TRBJ2-3 and V is TRBV11-2; maybe TRBD2 (6 bases). Trimming stripped 2 bases from V and 11 bases from J, with 11 bases between. The CDR3 covers 12 residues. Germline CDR1 reads SGHAT; CDR2 reads FQNNGV. The CDR3 region has the DNA TGTGCCAGCAGCTTAATTGGGCGGGGGCAGTATTTT. Translated, it gives CASSLIGRGQYF. Supplemented by reference TRBV11-2 and TRBJ2-3, the full variable domain reads EAGVAQSPRYKIIEKRQSVAFWCNPISGHATLYWYQQILGQGPKLLIQFQNNGVVDDSQLPKDRFSAERLKGVDSTLKIQPAKLEDSAVYLCASSLIGRGQYFGPGTRLTVL.